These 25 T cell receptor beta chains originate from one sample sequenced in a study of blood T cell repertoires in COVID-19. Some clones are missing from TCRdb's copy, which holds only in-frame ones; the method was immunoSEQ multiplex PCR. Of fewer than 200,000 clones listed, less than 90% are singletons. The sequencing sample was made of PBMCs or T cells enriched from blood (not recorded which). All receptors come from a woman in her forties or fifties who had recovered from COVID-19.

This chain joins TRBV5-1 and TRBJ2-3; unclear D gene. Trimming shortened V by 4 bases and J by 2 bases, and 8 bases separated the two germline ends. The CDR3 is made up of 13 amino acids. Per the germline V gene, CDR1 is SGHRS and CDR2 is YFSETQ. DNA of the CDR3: TGCGCCAGCAGCCATGGGCTCACAGATACGCAGTATTTT. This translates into CASSHGLTDTQYF.

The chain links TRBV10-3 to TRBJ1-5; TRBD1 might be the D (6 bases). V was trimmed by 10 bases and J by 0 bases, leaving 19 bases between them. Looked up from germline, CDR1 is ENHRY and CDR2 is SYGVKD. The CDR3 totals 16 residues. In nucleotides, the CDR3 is TGTGCCACCCAAATGGACAGACAGTATAGCAATCAGCCCCAGCATTTT. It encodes CATQMDRQYSNQPQHF.

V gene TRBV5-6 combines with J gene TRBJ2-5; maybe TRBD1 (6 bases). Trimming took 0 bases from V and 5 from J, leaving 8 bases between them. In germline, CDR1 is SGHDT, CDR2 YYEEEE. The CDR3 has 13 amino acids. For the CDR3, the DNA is TGTGCCAGCAGCTTGGGGGGGCTCGAGACCCAGTACTTC. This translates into CASSLGGLETQYF. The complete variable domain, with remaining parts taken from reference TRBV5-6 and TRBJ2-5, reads DAGVTQSPTHLIKTRGQQVTLRCSPKSGHDTVSWYQQALGQGPQFIFQYYEEEERQRGNFPDRFSGHQFPNYSSELNVNALLLGDSALYLCASSLGGLETQYFGPGTRLLVL.

CDR3 residues: CASSPEGTGRVHF. CDR3 coding DNA: TGTGCCAGCAGCCCCGAGGGAACCGGGCGGGTCCACTTT. V is TRBV3-1 (or the pseudogene TRBV3-2) and J is TRBJ1-6; D gene uncertain. The CDR3 length is 13 residues. Germline CDR1 is LGHDT and CDR2 is YNNKEL (reference sequence). V gave up 4 bases and J gave up 17 bases, with 18 bases separating them.

The CDR3 nucleotides are TGCAGTGCTAGTTATATGGAGGGGGCCGGAGAAAAACTGTTTTTT. Its translation: CSASYMEGAGEKLFF. The rearrangement joins TRBV20-1 to TRBJ1-4; 7 positions agree with TRBD1. The CDR3 has 15 residues. Germline V gene data show CDR1 as DFQATT and CDR2 as SNEGSKA (reference sequence). Germline trimming cut 3 bases from V and 8 bases from J; bases unmatched to any gene: 12.

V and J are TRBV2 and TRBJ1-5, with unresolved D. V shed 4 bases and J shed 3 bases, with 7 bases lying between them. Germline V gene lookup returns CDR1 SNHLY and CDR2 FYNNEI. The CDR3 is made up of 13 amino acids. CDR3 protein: CASSVAVNQPQHF. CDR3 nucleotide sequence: TGTGCCAGCAGTGTGGCAGTCAATCAGCCCCAGCATTTT.

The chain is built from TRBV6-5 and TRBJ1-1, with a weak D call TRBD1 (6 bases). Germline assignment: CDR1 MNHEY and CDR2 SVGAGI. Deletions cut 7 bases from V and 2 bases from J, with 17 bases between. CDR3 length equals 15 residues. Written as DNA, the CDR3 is TGTGCCAGCACCAGTGGAGGGGGGGGTAACACTGAAGCTTTCTTT. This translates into CASTSGGGGNTEAFF.

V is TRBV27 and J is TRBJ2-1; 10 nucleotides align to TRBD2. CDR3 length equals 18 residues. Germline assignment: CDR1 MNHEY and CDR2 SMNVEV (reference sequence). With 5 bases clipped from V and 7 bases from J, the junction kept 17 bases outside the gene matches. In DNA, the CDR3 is TGTGCCAGCAGTACCCGGTTGCTAGCGGGGGCCCGTGGGAATGAGCAGTTCTTC. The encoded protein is CASSTRLLAGARGNEQFF.

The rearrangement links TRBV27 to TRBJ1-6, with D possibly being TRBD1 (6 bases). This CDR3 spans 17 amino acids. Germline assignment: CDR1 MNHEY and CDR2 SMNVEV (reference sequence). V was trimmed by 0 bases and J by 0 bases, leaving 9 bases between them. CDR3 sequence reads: CASSLSTGISYNSPLHF. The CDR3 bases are TGTGCCAGCAGTTTATCGACAGGCATCTCCTATAATTCACCCCTCCACTTT.

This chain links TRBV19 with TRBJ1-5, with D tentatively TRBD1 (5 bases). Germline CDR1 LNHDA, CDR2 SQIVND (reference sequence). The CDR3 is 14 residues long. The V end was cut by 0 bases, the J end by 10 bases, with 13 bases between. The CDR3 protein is CASSIEGLVYPQHF. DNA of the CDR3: TGTGCCAGTAGTATAGAGGGACTCGTATATCCCCAGCATTTT.

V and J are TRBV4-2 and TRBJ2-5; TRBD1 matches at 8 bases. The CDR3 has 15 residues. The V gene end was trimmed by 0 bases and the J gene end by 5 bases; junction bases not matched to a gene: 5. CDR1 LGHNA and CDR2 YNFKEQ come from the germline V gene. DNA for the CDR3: TGTGCCAGCAGCCAAGAAGGACAGGGCGGCGAGACCCAGTACTTC. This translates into CASSQEGQGGETQYF.

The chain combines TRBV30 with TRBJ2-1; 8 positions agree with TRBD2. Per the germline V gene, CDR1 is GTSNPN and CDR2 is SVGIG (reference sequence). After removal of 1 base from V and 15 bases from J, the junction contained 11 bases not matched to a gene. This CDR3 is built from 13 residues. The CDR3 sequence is CAWSGRAGEGRFF. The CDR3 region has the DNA TGTGCCTGGAGTGGTAGAGCGGGAGAGGGACGGTTCTTC.

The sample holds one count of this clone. The CDR3 coding sequence is TGCGCCAGCAGCCAAGACGGTTCCGGACAGCAAGAGACCCAGTACTTC. Amino acid sequence: CASSQDGSGQQETQYF. The V call is TRBV4-1, the J call TRBJ2-5; D is possibly TRBD1 (6 bases). Per the germline V gene, CDR1 is MGHRA and CDR2 is YSYEKL. The CDR3 runs to 16 residues. V lost 0 bases to trimming and J lost 2 bases, with 13 bases between them.

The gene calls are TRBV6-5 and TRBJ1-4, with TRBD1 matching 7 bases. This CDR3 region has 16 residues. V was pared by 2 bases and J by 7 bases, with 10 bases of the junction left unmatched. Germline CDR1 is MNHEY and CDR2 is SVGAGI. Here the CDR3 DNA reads TGTGCCAGCAGTTACCAAGCACAGGGGCTGAGTGAAAAACTGTTTTTT. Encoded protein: CASSYQAQGLSEKLFF.

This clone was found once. CDR3 nucleotides: TGCAGTGCTAGTAGTGGGACAGCCTCACCCCTCCACTTT. Protein: CSASSGTASPLHF. The chain carries TRBV20-1 and TRBJ1-6, with 7 bases that match TRBD1. V shed 3 bases, J shed 10 bases, and the junction held 6 bases outside the gene matches. This CDR3 contains 13 residues. Per the germline V gene, CDR1 is DFQATT and CDR2 is SNEGSKA (reference sequence).

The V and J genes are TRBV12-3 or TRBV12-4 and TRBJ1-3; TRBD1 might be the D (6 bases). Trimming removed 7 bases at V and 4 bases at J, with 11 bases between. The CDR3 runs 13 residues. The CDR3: CASKQGSGNTIYF. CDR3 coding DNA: TGTGCCAGCAAGCAGGGGTCCGGAAACACCATATATTTT.

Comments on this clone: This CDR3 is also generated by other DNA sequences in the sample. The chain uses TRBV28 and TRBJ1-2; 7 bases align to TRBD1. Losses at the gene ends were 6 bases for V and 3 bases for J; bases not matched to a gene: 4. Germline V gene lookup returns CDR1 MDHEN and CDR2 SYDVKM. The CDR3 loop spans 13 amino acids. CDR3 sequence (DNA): TGTGCCAGCAGCCCCGGGACAGACTATGGCTACACCTTC. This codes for CASSPGTDYGYTF.

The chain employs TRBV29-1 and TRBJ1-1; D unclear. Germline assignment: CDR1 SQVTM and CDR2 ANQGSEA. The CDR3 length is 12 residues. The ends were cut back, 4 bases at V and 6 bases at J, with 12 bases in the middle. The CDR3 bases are TGCAGCGTTGGGGCCATGAGCCCTGAAGCTTTCTTT. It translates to CSVGAMSPEAFF.

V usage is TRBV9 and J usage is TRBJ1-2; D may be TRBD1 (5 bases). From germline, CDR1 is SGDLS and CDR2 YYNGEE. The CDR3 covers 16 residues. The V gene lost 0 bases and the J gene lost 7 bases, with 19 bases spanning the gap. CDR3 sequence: CASSVDPLGQLGGYTF. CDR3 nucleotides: TGTGCCAGCAGCGTAGACCCTCTGGGGCAGCTGGGTGGCTACACCTTC.

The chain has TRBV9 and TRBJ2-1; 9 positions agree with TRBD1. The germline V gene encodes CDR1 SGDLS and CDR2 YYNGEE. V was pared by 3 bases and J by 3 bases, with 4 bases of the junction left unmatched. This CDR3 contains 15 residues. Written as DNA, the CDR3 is TGTGCCAGCAGCGCGACAGGGGGAGACTACAATGAGCAGTTCTTC. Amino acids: CASSATGGDYNEQFF.

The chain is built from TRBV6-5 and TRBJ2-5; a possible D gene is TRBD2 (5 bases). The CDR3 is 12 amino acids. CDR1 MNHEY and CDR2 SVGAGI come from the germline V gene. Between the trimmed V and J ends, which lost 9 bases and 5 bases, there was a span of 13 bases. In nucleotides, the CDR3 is TGTGCCAGTAGAGCCCCGGGGGAGACCCAGTACTTC. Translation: CASRAPGETQYF.

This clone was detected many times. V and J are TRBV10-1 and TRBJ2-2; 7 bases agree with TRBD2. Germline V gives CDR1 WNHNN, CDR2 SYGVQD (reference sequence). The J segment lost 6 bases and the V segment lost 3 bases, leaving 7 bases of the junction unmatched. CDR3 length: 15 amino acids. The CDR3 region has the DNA TGCGCCAGCAGTGAATCCCGGGACTACGCCGGGGAGCTGTTTTTT. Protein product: CASSESRDYAGELFF.

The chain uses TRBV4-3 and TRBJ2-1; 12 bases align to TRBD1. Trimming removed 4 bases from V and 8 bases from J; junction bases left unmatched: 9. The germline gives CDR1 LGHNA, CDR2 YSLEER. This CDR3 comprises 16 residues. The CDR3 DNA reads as TGCGCCAGCAGCCGACATCCGGGACAGGGGGCCGATGAGCAGTTCTTC. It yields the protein CASSRHPGQGADEQFF.

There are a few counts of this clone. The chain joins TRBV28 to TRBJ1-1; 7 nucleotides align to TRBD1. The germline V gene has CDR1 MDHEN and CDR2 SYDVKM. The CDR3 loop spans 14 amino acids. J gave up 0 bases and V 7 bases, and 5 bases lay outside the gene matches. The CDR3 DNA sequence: TGTGCCAGCAATAGACAGGGACTGAACACTGAAGCTTTCTTT. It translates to CASNRQGLNTEAFF.

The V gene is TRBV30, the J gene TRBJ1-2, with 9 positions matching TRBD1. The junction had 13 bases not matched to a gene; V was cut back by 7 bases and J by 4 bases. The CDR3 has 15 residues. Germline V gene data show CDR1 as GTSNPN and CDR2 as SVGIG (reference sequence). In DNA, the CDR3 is TGTGCCTCCTCCCCCCTGGACAGGGGTGTCTATGGCTACACCTTC. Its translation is CASSPLDRGVYGYTF. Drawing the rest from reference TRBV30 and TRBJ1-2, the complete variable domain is SQTIHQWPATLVQPVGSPLSLECTVEGTSNPNLYWYRQAAGRGLQLLFYSVGIGQISSEVPQNLSASRPQDRQFILSSKKLLLSDSGFYLCASSPLDRGVYGYTFGSGTRLTVV.